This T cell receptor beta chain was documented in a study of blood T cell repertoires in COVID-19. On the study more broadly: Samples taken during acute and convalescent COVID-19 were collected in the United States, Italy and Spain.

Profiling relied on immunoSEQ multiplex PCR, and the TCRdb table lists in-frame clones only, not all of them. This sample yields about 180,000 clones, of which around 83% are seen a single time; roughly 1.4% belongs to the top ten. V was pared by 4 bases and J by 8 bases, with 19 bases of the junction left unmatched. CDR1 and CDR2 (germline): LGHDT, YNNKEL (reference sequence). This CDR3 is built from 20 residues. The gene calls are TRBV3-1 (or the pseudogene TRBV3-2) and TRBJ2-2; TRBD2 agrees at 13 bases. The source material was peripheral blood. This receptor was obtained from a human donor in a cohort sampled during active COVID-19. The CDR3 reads CASSPAVGLAGDFGVGELFF. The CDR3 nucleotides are TGTGCCAGCAGCCCCGCGGTCGGACTAGCGGGAGACTTTGGGGTAGGGGAGCTGTTTTTT.